The sequence of this T cell receptor (beta chain) was determined in a study of blood T cell repertoires in COVID-19. Study overall: Sources were T cells, B-cell-depleted T cells, or PBMCs; the material itself was cDNA or gDNA.

Here immunoSEQ multiplex PCR was the method, and the copy in TCRdb shows in-frame clones only, minus some. The table shows fewer than 600,000 clones, with approximately 89% occurring only once. V was clipped by 4 bases and J by 5 bases, with 20 bases between them. Germline V CDR1 and CDR2: SGHDN, FVKESK. The CDR3 runs 16 residues. Sequencing was performed on peripheral blood. The TCR comes from a man aged 18 to 35 with COVID-19, enrolled during active disease. The gene calls are TRBV14 and TRBJ1-2; possible D gene TRBD1, 6 bases. The CDR3 DNA reads TGTGCCAGCAGCCTAAAGCGCGGGGGCGCTCAATATGGCTACACCTTC. Protein sequence: CASSLKRGGAQYGYTF.